This is a list of T cell receptor beta chains from one sample in a study of control samples from healthy donors and cancer patients. TCRdb's copy holds only in-frame clones and misses some; the assay was immunoSEQ multiplex PCR. This table holds fewer than 200,000 clones, around nine tenths found once. The sample consisted of blood. These TCRs come from a man aged 30 to 39 in good health. Both conserved end residues are part of each CDR3. The D gene is left open where the match is weak. Not every row has a clone size; where given, it reads once, few, many or a size class.

j_call,clone_size,v_call,d_call,cdr3_aa,cdr3_nt
TRBJ2-3,.,TRBV7-2,TRBD2,CASSLSLVSSGGADTQYF,TGTGCCAGCAGCTTATCCCTTGTGTCTAGCGGGGGGGCAGATACGCAGTATTTT
TRBJ2-4,few,TRBV2,TRBD2,CASSASGGLAKNIQYF,TGTGCCAGCAGCGCTAGCGGGGGATTAGCCAAAAACATTCAGTACTTC
TRBJ2-2,.,TRBV11-3,TRBD1,CASSLPGQGKTGELFF,TGTGCCAGCAGCTTACCGGGACAGGGGAAGACCGGGGAGCTGTTTTTT
TRBJ1-2,.,TRBV5-4,.,CASLLTGSHGYTF,TGTGCCAGCCTCCTTACAGGGAGCCATGGCTACACCTTC
TRBJ1-2,.,TRBV27,.,CASSLSIQAPGYTF,TGTGCCAGCAGTTTATCGATTCAGGCCCCCGGCTACACCTTC
TRBJ2-5,.,TRBV12-3/TRBV12-4,.,CASSGGIQETQYF,TGTGCCAGCAGTGGGGGGATCCAAGAGACCCAGTACTTC
TRBJ2-7,few,TRBV6-2/TRBV6-3,.,CASSYRDPGPYEQYF,TGTGCCAGCAGTTACCGGGACCCCGGGCCATACGAGCAGTACTTC
TRBJ2-2,.,TRBV5-1,.,CASSGDPAPAGELFF,TGCGCCAGCAGCGGAGACCCGGCCCCCGCCGGGGAGCTGTTTTTT
TRBJ1-2,.,TRBV5-8,.,CASSLGTRINYGYTF,TGTGCCAGCAGCTTGGGTACCAGGATTAACTATGGCTACACCTTC
TRBJ2-1,.,TRBV2,TRBD2,CASRDSSGRARNEQFF,TGTGCCAGCAGAGATTCTAGCGGGAGGGCCAGAAATGAGCAGTTCTTC
TRBJ1-2,.,TRBV10-2,.,CASSESSLSFYGYTF,TGCGCCAGCAGTGAGTCGAGCCTATCTTTTTATGGCTACACCTTC
TRBJ2-1,.,TRBV5-1,TRBD2,CASNSGRGSYNEQFF,TGCGCCAGCAACAGCGGGAGGGGGTCCTACAATGAGCAGTTCTTC
TRBJ2-3,.,TRBV27,.,CAGSAPTQGTSTDTQYF,TGTGCCGGCAGTGCCCCCACACAGGGAACTAGCACAGATACGCAGTATTTT
TRBJ1-4,.,TRBV18,.,CASSPTGPNEKLFF,TGTGCCAGCTCCCCCACAGGGCCGAATGAAAAACTGTTTTTT
TRBJ2-2,once,TRBV7-2,TRBD1,CASSRGQGNTGELFF,TGTGCCAGCAGTCGGGGACAGGGGAACACCGGGGAGCTGTTTTTT
TRBJ1-1,.,TRBV9,.,CASSVVQAATEAFF,TGTGCCAGCAGCGTAGTCCAGGCCGCCACTGAAGCTTTCTTT